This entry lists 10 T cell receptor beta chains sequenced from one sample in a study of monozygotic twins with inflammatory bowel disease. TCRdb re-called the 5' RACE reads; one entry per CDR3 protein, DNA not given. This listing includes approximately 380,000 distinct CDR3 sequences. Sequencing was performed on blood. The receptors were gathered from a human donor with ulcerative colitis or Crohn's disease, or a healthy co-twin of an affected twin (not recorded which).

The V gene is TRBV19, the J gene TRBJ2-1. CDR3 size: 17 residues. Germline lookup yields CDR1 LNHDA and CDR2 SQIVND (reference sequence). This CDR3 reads CASSIDSGGGPYNEQFF.

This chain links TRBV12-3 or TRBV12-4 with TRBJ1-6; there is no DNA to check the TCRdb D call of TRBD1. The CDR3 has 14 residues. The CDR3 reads CASRSTGGGSPLHF.

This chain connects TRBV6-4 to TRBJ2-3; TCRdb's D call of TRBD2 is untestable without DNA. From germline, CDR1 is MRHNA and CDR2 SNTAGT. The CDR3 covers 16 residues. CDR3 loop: CASSDSTSGGADTQYF.

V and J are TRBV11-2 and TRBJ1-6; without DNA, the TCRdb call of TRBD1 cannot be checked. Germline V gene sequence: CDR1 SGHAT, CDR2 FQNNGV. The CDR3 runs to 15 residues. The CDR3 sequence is CASSSPTGSHSPLHF. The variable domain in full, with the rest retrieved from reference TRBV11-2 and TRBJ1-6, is EAGVAQSPRYKIIEKRQSVAFWCNPISGHATLYWYQQILGQGPKLLIQFQNNGVVDDSQLPKDRFSAERLKGVDSTLKIQPAKLEDSAVYLCASSSPTGSHSPLHFGNGTRLTVT.

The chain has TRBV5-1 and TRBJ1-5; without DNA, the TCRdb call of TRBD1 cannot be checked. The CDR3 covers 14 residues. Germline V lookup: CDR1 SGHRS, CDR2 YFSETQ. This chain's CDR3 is CASSLGQGGQPQHF. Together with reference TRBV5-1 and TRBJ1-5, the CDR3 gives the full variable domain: KAGVTQTPRYLIKTRGQQVTLSCSPISGHRSVSWYQQTPGQGLQFLFEYFSETQRNKGNFPGRFSGRQFSNSRSEMNVSTLELGDSALYLCASSLGQGGQPQHFGDGTRLSIL.

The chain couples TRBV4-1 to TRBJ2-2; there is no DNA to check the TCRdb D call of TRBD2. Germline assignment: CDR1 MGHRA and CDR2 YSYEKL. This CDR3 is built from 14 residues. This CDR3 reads CASSQDPAALELFF.

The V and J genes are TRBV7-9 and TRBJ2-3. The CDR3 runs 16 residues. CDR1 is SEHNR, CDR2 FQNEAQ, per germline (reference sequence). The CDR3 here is CASSLPPSASTDTQYF. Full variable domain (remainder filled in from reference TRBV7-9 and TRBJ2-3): DTGVSQNPRHKITKRGQNVTFRCDPISEHNRLYWYRQTLGQGPEFLTYFQNEAQLEKSRLLSDRFSAERPKGSFSTLEIQRTEQGDSAMYLCASSLPPSASTDTQYFGPGTRLTVL.

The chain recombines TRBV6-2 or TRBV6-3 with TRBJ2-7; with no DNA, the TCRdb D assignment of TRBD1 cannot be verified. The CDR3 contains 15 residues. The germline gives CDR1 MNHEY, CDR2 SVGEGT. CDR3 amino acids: CASSPAGQGFYEQYF.

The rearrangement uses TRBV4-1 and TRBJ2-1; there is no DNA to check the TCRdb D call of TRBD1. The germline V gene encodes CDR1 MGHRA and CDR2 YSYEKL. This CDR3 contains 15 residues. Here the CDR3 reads CASSRTGLPYNEQFF.

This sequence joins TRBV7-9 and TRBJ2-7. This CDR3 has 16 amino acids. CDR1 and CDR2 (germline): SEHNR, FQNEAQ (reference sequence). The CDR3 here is CASSLNVLRDSYEQYF.